Below, 21 T cell receptor beta chains from the same sample are listed, as sequenced in a study of shared clonotypes between healthy human individuals. Sequencing was performed with immunoSEQ multiplex PCR; in TCRdb, only in-frame clones are kept and a portion is missing. There are 1,400,000 or so clones in the sample; around 98.5% occur only once, and roughly 0.36% lies in the top ten. What was sequenced was naive CD4+ T cells sorted from blood. Subset of the sample: CD45RA+ positively selected. The receptor source for this set is a man between 25 and 39 years old in good health.

V is TRBV20-1 and J is TRBJ2-3; TRBD2 might be the D (6 bases). The germline CDR1 and CDR2 sequences are DFQATT and SNEGSKA (reference sequence). The CDR3 is made up of 11 amino acids. Trimming left V 7 bases short and J 6 bases short, with 11 bases between. This CDR3 is CSVSSDDTQYF. The CDR3, as DNA: TGCAGTGTCTCTAGCGACGATACGCAGTATTTT.

This chain connects TRBV6-1 to TRBJ1-1, with 10 bases lining up with TRBD1. CDR1 and CDR2 from the germline V gene are MNHNS and SASEGT. V shed 1 base, J shed 0 bases, and the junction held 5 bases outside the gene matches. The CDR3 loop spans 17 amino acids. Here the CDR3 reads CASSEGGGQGMNTEAFF. CDR3 DNA sequence: TGTGCCAGCAGTGAAGGTGGGGGACAGGGGATGAACACTGAAGCTTTCTTT.

The genes are TRBV9 and TRBJ1-2, with a tentative D call TRBD1 (6 bases). CDR3 length equals 16 residues. Germline CDR1 is SGDLS and CDR2 is YYNGEE. Trimming shortened V by 3 bases and J by 7 bases, and 22 bases separated the two germline ends. CDR3 coding DNA: TGTGCCAGCAGCGGACAAAACAGGGAGCGGCCTTTTGGCTACACCTTC. It codes for CASSGQNRERPFGYTF.

This rearrangement joins TRBV28 to TRBJ1-5; 7 bases align to TRBD1. The germline V gene has CDR1 MDHEN and CDR2 SYDVKM. V dropped 3 bases and J dropped 2; count of bases not matched to a gene: 4. This CDR3 is built from 15 residues. The CDR3 is CASSFHTGGNQPQHF. CDR3 sequence (DNA): TGTGCCAGCAGTTTTCATACAGGGGGCAATCAGCCCCAGCATTTT.

V usage is TRBV29-1 and J usage is TRBJ1-5; TRBD1 is a possible D gene (5 bases). The germline CDR1 and CDR2 sequences are SQVTM and ANQGSEA. V dropped 5 bases and J dropped 1 base, with 9 bases sitting between them. CDR3 length: 13 residues. In nucleotides, the CDR3 is TGCAGCGTTAGGGGACCGAGCAATCAGCCCCAGCATTTT. Its translation: CSVRGPSNQPQHF. The full variable domain, completed using reference TRBV29-1 and TRBJ1-5, is SAVISQKPSRDICQRGTSLTIQCQVDSQVTMMFWYRQQPGQSLTLIATANQGSEATYESGFVIDKFPISRPNLTFSTLTVSNMSPEDSSIYLCSVRGPSNQPQHFGDGTRLSIL.

The CDR3 here is CASSPGYEQYF. In DNA, the CDR3 is TGTGCCAGCAGCCCTGGATACGAGCAGTACTTC. The chain is built from TRBV11-2 and TRBJ2-7; D remains unclear. Deletions cut 5 bases from V and 4 bases from J, with 6 bases between. The V gene's germline CDR1 is SGHAT and CDR2 FQNNGV. The CDR3 loop spans 11 amino acids.

Here the CDR3 DNA reads TGCAGCGTTGTAATTTCCGTGATGGGCTACACCTTC. The encoded protein is CSVVISVMGYTF. J is TRBJ1-2 and V is TRBV29-1; D remains unclear. Per germline, CDR1 SQVTM and CDR2 ANQGSEA. This CDR3 has 12 amino acids. The ends were cut back, 4 bases at V and 8 bases at J, with 14 bases in the middle. Complete variable domain (other parts from reference TRBV29-1 and TRBJ1-2): SAVISQKPSRDICQRGTSLTIQCQVDSQVTMMFWYRQQPGQSLTLIATANQGSEATYESGFVIDKFPISRPNLTFSTLTVSNMSPEDSSIYLCSVVISVMGYTFGSGTRLTVV.

The gene calls are TRBV15 and TRBJ2-2, with D perhaps TRBD1 (5 bases). Trimming left V 8 bases short and J 5 bases short, with 12 bases between. The CDR3 has 13 residues. Germline V lookup: CDR1 LNHNV, CDR2 YYDKDF (reference sequence). CDR3 sequence (DNA): TGTGCCACCTCGCCAGGGCGGACCGGGGAGCTGTTTTTT. Its protein product is CATSPGRTGELFF.

The chain joins TRBV11-2 to TRBJ2-1, with 8 bases fitting TRBD2. Germline-derived CDR1 and CDR2 are SGHAT and FQNNGV. This CDR3 comprises 18 residues. With 2 bases clipped from V and 4 bases from J, the junction kept 13 bases outside the gene matches. The DNA of the CDR3 is TGTGCCAGCAGCTTAAGATTACCGGGAGGGCCCTGGTACAATGAGCAGTTCTTC. This sequence encodes CASSLRLPGGPWYNEQFF.

The rearrangement joins TRBV4-2 to TRBJ2-1, with 7 nucleotides matching TRBD2. Per germline, CDR1 LGHNA and CDR2 YNFKEQ. This CDR3 has 16 residues. With 0 bases clipped from V and 9 bases from J, the junction kept 11 bases outside the gene matches. CDR3 DNA sequence: TGTGCCAGCAGCCAAGAAGGTAGTGGGAGGGCCGGTGAGCAGTTCTTC. This gives the protein CASSQEGSGRAGEQFF.

The chain recombines TRBV7-8 with TRBJ1-1, with 9 bases fitting TRBD1. V shed 10 bases and J 4 bases; nucleotides not matched to a gene: 10. The CDR3 loop spans 14 amino acids. CDR1 and CDR2 from the germline V gene are SGHVS and FQNEAQ. The CDR3 nucleotides are TGTGCCACTGCGGGACAGGGTTGGTTCACTGAAGCTTTCTTT. This sequence encodes CATAGQGWFTEAFF.

Written as DNA, the CDR3 is TGCGCCAGCAGCCCCTTTAGTGTACAGCCTACCTCTAACTATGGCTACACCTTC. This codes for CASSPFSVQPTSNYGYTF. The chain uses TRBV5-1 and TRBJ1-2; D remains unclear. Germline CDR1 reads SGHRS; CDR2 reads YFSETQ. With 4 bases removed from V and 0 bases from J, the gap between germline ends came to 22 bases. The CDR3 spans 18 residues.

This clone has only one observation. The V and J genes are TRBV7-6 and TRBJ2-3; TRBD2 matches 9 bases. V was pared by 3 bases and J by 6 bases, with 10 bases of the junction left unmatched. The CDR3 runs 16 residues. Germline assignment: CDR1 SGHVS and CDR2 FNYEAQ. CDR3 sequence: CASSLLVAGAQDTQYF. CDR3 in DNA: TGTGCCAGCAGCTTGCTCGTAGCGGGAGCCCAGGATACGCAGTATTTT. The full variable domain, in which reference TRBV7-6 and TRBJ2-3 provide the parts outside the CDR3, is GAGVSQSPRYKVTKRGQDVALRCDPISGHVSLYWYRQALGQGPEFLTYFNYEAQQDKSGLPNDRFSAERPEGSISTLTIQRTEQRDSAMYRCASSLLVAGAQDTQYFGPGTRLTVL.

The rearrangement uses TRBV6-1 and TRBJ2-1; 14 positions match TRBD2. The CDR3 length is 15 residues. Trimming removed 6 bases from V and 7 bases from J; junction bases left unmatched: 5. Looked up from germline, CDR1 is MNHNS and CDR2 is SASEGT. The CDR3 region has the DNA TGTGCCAGCAGCAGACTAGCGGGAGGGCCAAATGAGCAGTTCTTC. It encodes CASSRLAGGPNEQFF.

The chain joins TRBV11-2 to TRBJ2-7; a possible D gene is TRBD2 (5 bases). Trimming pared 2 bases from V and 3 bases from J, leaving 14 bases between. Germline-derived CDR1 and CDR2 are SGHAT and FQNNGV. The length of the CDR3 is 15 residues. CDR3 amino acids: CASSLFPGGSYEQYF. The CDR3 nucleotides read TGTGCCAGCAGCTTATTTCCCGGAGGCAGCTACGAGCAGTACTTC.

This clone was observed once. The chain is built from TRBV7-2 and TRBJ2-3; D gene unclear. Germline V gene lookup returns CDR1 SGHTA and CDR2 FQGNSA. Trimming shortened V by 4 bases and J by 3 bases, and 11 bases separated the two germline ends. The CDR3 is 14 amino acids. CDR3 sequence: CASSSRSGTDTQYF. In nucleotides, the CDR3 is TGTGCCAGCAGCTCTCGGTCTGGAACAGATACGCAGTATTTT.

Regarding this clone: In the same sample, other DNA sequences code for this CDR3. The genes are TRBV20-1 and TRBJ2-1; TRBD2 is a possible D gene (6 bases). The V end was cut by 6 bases, the J end by 6 bases, with 9 bases between. Germline-derived CDR1 and CDR2 are DFQATT and SNEGSKA (reference sequence). This CDR3 is built from 11 residues. Here the CDR3 reads CSARLVNEQFF. The CDR3 DNA follows: TGCAGTGCCCGACTAGTCAATGAGCAGTTCTTC.

The rearrangement joins TRBV28 to TRBJ2-5, with D unresolved. Trimming took 1 base from V and 2 from J, leaving 11 bases between them. Germline V gene sequence: CDR1 MDHEN, CDR2 SYDVKM. The CDR3 has 15 residues. CDR3 DNA: TGTGCCAGCAGTTTATTGGTAGGGCAACAAGAGACCCAGTACTTC. It yields the protein CASSLLVGQQETQYF.

DNA of the CDR3: TGTGCCAGCAGCCCCCGTCCGCAGAGCTCCTACAATGAGCAGTTCTTC. This gives the protein CASSPRPQSSYNEQFF. V usage is TRBV7-3 and J usage is TRBJ2-1; D unresolved. Deletions cut 5 bases from V and 0 bases from J, with 14 bases between. Germline CDR1 SGHTA, CDR2 FQGTGA. The CDR3 runs 16 residues.

This clone has just one count. This chain uses TRBV12-2 with TRBJ2-2; the table assigns TRBD2, which was not confirmed against the DNA. TRBV12-2 is a recognized pseudogene. CDR3 length: 19 amino acids. CDR3 DNA sequence: TGTGCAAGTCGCTCTCACCGGACTAGCGGAACCTTCGGGACCGGGGAGCTGTTTTTT. Translating gives CASRSHRTSGTFGTGELFF.

V and J are TRBV18 and TRBJ1-5; possible D gene TRBD1, 5 bases. Deletions cut 5 bases from V and 4 bases from J, with 9 bases between. This CDR3 has 13 amino acids. Germline loops: CDR1 KGHSH, CDR2 LQKENI. In DNA form, the CDR3 reads TGTGCCAGCTCAGAGGACACAAATCAGCCCCAGCATTTT. Translation gives CASSEDTNQPQHF.